The clone carrying this TCR beta chain turned up a few times. No antigen is known for it. The CDR3 spans 12 residues. V dropped 5 bases and J dropped 8 bases, with 12 bases sitting between them. The germline CDR1 and CDR2 sequences are SGHTA and FQGNSA. The sample is drawn from a study of identical twins. Notes on the study in general: Insertions were fewer in abundant cord blood beta clonotypes, whereas memory repertoires showed none of this pattern.

Carrying unique molecular identifiers, the cDNA also gained a universal primer site through template switching. A single record per CDR3 protein comes from TCRdb applying MiXCR to the 5' RACE reads. The sample shows a few hundred thousand distinct CDR3 sequences, approximately 10% of them seen only once. The TCR sequence derives from a man aged 50 to 59 in good health. Sequences were obtained from memory T cells sorted from blood. The genes are TRBV7-2 and TRBJ1-2; D call uncertain. CDR3 loop: CASSQTSEGYTF. CDR3 bases: TGTGCCAGCAGCCAGACGTCGGAAGGCTACACCTTC.